This TCR beta chain is drawn from a study of blood T cell repertoires in COVID-19. Study background: Material from acute and convalescent COVID-19 was sourced from the United States, Italy and Spain.

Repertoires were generated with immunoSEQ multiplex PCR, while TCRdb's copy carries only in-frame clones and drops some. The sample shows around 26,000 clones, around 92% of them seen only once. The origin of this receptor is a human donor in a cohort sampled during active COVID-19. The source material was peripheral blood.

Here the CDR3 reads CASSPRAGGQETQYF. Here the CDR3 DNA reads TGTGCCAGCAGTCCGAGAGCGGGGGGGCAAGAGACCCAGTACTTC. The gene calls are TRBV6-6 and TRBJ2-5, with TRBD2 matching 10 bases. Germline loops: CDR1 MNHNY, CDR2 SVGAGI (reference sequence). The J segment lost 2 bases and the V segment lost 5 bases, leaving 5 bases of the junction unmatched. The CDR3 runs to 15 residues.